This record concerns one TCR beta chain sequence. Its antigen is currently not known. No much larger clone exists at a distance of one base, and base qualities are not known. The sample is drawn from a study of PD-1 blockade in mismatch repair-deficient tumors (dated by TCRdb to about 2017). For the study in its entirety: Between late 2013 and September 2016, the trial enrolled about 93 consecutive patients with 12 mismatch repair-deficient cancer types, every one of whom had been previously treated and was progressing. Tumor-associated T cell clones in the peripheral blood of patients responding to PD-1 blockade were tracked using deep sequencing of TCR CDR3 regions.

Libraries were constructed by the immunoSEQ multiplex PCR assay. TCRdb mirrors the immuneACCESS table, restricted to in-frame sequences. Some clones are absent from its copies; in checked studies, under half trace to an unresolved V gene, and the reason for the others is unknown. The sample contains 100,000 or so clones, 70% to 85% of them found a single time. The top ten clones comprise around 6.5% of the sample. Mismatch repair deficiency was established in every enrolled patient by polymerase chain reaction or immunohistochemistry. TCR sequencing was performed for a few patients who responded to pembrolizumab therapy. In the phase II trial, pembrolizumab PD-1 blockade was tested prospectively in advanced mismatch repair-deficient cancers, no matter which tissue of origin the cancers came from. Serial peripheral blood T cell samples were collected before and at multiple times after starting PD-1 blockade. The timing of each blood sample was reported as weeks after the first dose of pembrolizumab.

General study outcomes and caveats: Rapid expansion after pembrolizumab followed by contraction, generally before radiologic responses, was shown by tumor-resident clones, which were often undetectable in blood before treatment.

The receptor's source is an adult with mismatch repair-deficient cancer. The input for sequencing was peripheral blood, taken about 33 weeks after starting pembrolizumab.

DNA sequence: TGTGCCAGCAGCTTAGGGGCAGGGGGCTTTCAGCCCCAGCATTTT. Its coded protein is CASSLGAGGFQPQHF. Here the chain combines TRBV7-9 and TRBJ1-5, and 8 bases in between align with TRBD1. From the germline V gene (reference sequence), CDR1 is SEHNR and CDR2 is FQNEAQ. V ends up 1 base short and J 6 bases short, with an unmatched junction base count of 5. The CDR3, cysteine through phenylalanine, is 15 amino acids long. The read is trimmed to its CDR3 DNA, 45 bases read in frame from base 1. Joined to the reference TRBV7-9 and TRBJ1-5 proteins, this CDR3 gives the full variable domain: DTGVSQNPRHKITKRGQNVTFRCDPISEHNRLYWYRQTLGQGPEFLTYFQNEAQLEKSRLLSDRFSAERPKGSFSTLEIQRTEQGDSAMYLCASSLGAGGFQPQHFGDGTRLSIL.